What follows are 9 T cell receptor beta chains derived from one specimen sequenced in a study of blood T cell dynamics during melanoma immunotherapy. Measured with immunoSEQ multiplex PCR; TCRdb has only the in-frame clones, and not every one. The data contain some 5,900 clones, 88% of them singletons. Noted time point: pre-treatment baseline. The starting material was blood, obtained from a patient treated with checkpoint blockade. The receptors shown here come from a human donor with melanoma.

The chain joins TRBV5-6 to TRBJ2-3, with D possibly called TRBD1 or TRBD2 (5 bases each). CDR3 length: 16 amino acids. Germline CDR1 is SGHDT and CDR2 is YYEEEE. Trimming shortened V by 3 bases and J by 1 base, and 15 bases separated the two germline ends. The CDR3 here is CASSSGTRIGTDTQYF. CDR3 nucleotide sequence: TGTGCCAGCAGCTCCGGGACCCGGATTGGCACAGATACGCAGTATTTT.

The CDR3 bases are TGTGCCAGCAGACGAGGACAGGGAATCTACGAGCAGTACTTC. Translation gives CASRRGQGIYEQYF. J is TRBJ2-7 and V is TRBV6-5; 8 bases agree with TRBD1. Germline CDR1 reads MNHEY; CDR2 reads SVGAGI. This CDR3 region has 14 residues. Trimming removed 6 bases from V and 3 bases from J; junction bases left unmatched: 7.

This chain joins TRBV6-5 and TRBJ1-1, with 8 nucleotides matching TRBD1. This CDR3 contains 14 residues. The ends lost 5 bases at V and 6 bases at J; junction bases unmatched: 8. CDR1 is MNHEY and CDR2 is SVGAGI in the germline V gene. CDR3 protein: CASSKQGEGSEAFF. DNA for the CDR3: TGTGCCAGCAGTAAACAGGGGGAAGGGTCTGAAGCTTTCTTT.

CDR3 sequence: CASSRGQGRNIQYF. The DNA for the CDR3 is TGTGCCAGCAGCCGGGGACAGGGTAGGAACATTCAGTACTTC. V gene TRBV11-2 combines with J gene TRBJ2-4, with 9 bases matching TRBD1. Trimming at V came to 5 bases and at J to 7 bases, leaving 6 bases not matched to a gene. The germline gives CDR1 SGHAT, CDR2 FQNNGV. This CDR3 spans 14 amino acids.

This chain connects TRBV4-2 to TRBJ2-1; D gene unclear. CDR3 length equals 11 residues. In germline, CDR1 is LGHNA, CDR2 YNFKEQ. Trimming removed 1 base from V and 7 bases from J, with 2 bases in between. This CDR3 is CASSQVNEQFF. CDR3 nucleotides: TGTGCCAGCAGCCAAGTAAATGAGCAGTTCTTC.

This sequence joins TRBV4-1 and TRBJ2-2; TRBD2 agrees at 14 bases. The CDR3 totals 19 residues. The junction had 12 bases not matched to a gene; V was cut back by 3 bases and J by 6 bases. Per germline, CDR1 MGHRA and CDR2 YSYEKL. The CDR3 bases are TGCGCCAGCAGCCAGCCCAGACTAGCGGGGGGGCCTAAGTCCGGGGAGCTGTTTTTT. This encodes CASSQPRLAGGPKSGELFF.

This rearrangement joins TRBV19 to TRBJ1-3; a possible D gene is TRBD1 (5 bases). V shed 6 bases and J shed 0 bases, with 21 bases lying between them. From germline, CDR1 is LNHDA and CDR2 SQIVND (reference sequence). The CDR3 sequence is 18 residues long. The CDR3 DNA is TGTGCCAGTAGGATCCCGCGGGACCGGAGGAACTCTGGAAACACCATATATTTT. Amino acid sequence: CASRIPRDRRNSGNTIYF.

The CDR3 sequence is CASSPRGPGATDTQYF. The CDR3 nucleotides read TGCGCCAGCAGCCCGCGGGGTCCCGGGGCCACAGATACGCAGTATTTT. V gene TRBV4-1 combines with J gene TRBJ2-3; tentative D call: TRBD2 (6 bases). The germline V gene has CDR1 MGHRA and CDR2 YSYEKL. The CDR3 totals 16 residues. Trimming pared 4 bases from V and 2 bases from J, leaving 16 bases between.

The rearrangement joins TRBV7-9 to TRBJ1-3; D remains unclear. The CDR3 length is 15 residues. Per the germline V gene, CDR1 is SEHNR and CDR2 is FQNEAQ (reference sequence). Deletions cut 4 bases from V and 3 bases from J, with 13 bases between. The CDR3 spells CASSWISGGGNTIYF. The CDR3 DNA reads TGTGCCAGCAGCTGGATCTCGGGCGGTGGAAACACCATATATTTT.